Sequencing of this T cell receptor beta chain was carried out in a study of T cell responses to AZD1222 COVID-19 vaccine. Study-wide findings and caveats: Unmutated regions of variants are reportedly targeted by nearly half of spike-specific TCRs. Sampling captured repertoires only after the peak T cell response. With two AZD1222 doses given, Spike-specific TCR breadth and depth both rose.

Only in-frame clones appear in the TCRdb table, and some are missing; sequencing was by immunoSEQ multiplex PCR. The sample lists 74,000 or so clones; approximately 84% were seen once. As to this clone: No antigen is known for it.

V was clipped by 6 bases and J by 6 bases, with 12 bases between them. CDR3 length: 14 residues. The germline gives CDR1 MNHEY, CDR2 SVGAGI. The sequences come from peripheral blood, collected on day 0 of AZD1222 vaccination. This sequence joins TRBV6-5 and TRBJ1-6, with a weak D call TRBD1 (6 bases). The TCR was taken from an adult in good health. In DNA, the CDR3 is TGTGCCAGCAGCCCGGACAGACGTAATTCACCCCTCCACTTT. It encodes CASSPDRRNSPLHF.